This record covers a single T cell receptor beta chain. As yet, its antigen is unknown. This PCR relied on a set of 60 Vbeta primers and 13 Jbeta primers. Sequenced by immunoSEQ multiplex PCR; TCRdb stores in-frame clones only, minus some. In the table there are about 140,000 clones, roughly four fifths of which are singletons. The data derive from a study of cytomegalovirus exposure and HLA in healthy donors. Overall study findings and caveats: About 87% or about 30% of the time was how often most TCR beta V segments were productive, according to an earlier analysis. Investigators reported approximately 170 TCR beta chains as tied to cytomegalovirus. Both high specificity and high sensitivity reportedly marked the classifier's diagnosis of cytomegalovirus status.

The CDR3 is 16 residues long. Trimming left V 5 bases short and J 3 bases short, with 18 bases between. CDR1 and CDR2 from the germline V gene are SGHVS and FNYEAQ. The sequencing input was PBMCs. The source is a man aged 25 to 40 in good health and CMV-seropositive. The chain couples TRBV7-6 to TRBJ2-3; D may be TRBD2 (6 bases). The CDR3 sequence: CASSHYPGLLTDTQYF. The CDR3 nucleotides read TGTGCCAGCAGCCACTACCCGGGACTTCTGACAGATACGCAGTATTTT.